These 20 T cell receptor beta chains came from one sample sequenced in a study of circulating CD8 cells and anti-PD-1 response in melanoma. Using around 14 ng of total RNA, TCR libraries were made with the QIAseq Immune Repertoire TCR panel. TCRdb reprocessed the reads via MiXCR and lists one record per CDR3 protein. The data hold around 520 distinct CDR3 sequences, with approximately 6% observed a single time. Live CD3+CD8+TCRalphabeta+ cells were sorted into four subsets by PD-1 and/or TIGIT. Sequenced here: CD8+ T cells from PBMCs, sampled at baseline or after one month of anti-PD-1 therapy (not recorded which). The receptors shown here come from a human donor with melanoma.

A note on this clonotype: The final CDR3 position lacks the conserved phenylalanine or tryptophan, pointing to a likely read error. No DNA is shown, since the ends of the CDR3 on it are uncertain; the CDR3 is the one TCRdb lists. The chain joins TRBV11-2 to TRBJ2-5; the DNA was not used to check the table's D call, TRBD2. The V gene's germline CDR1 is SGHAT and CDR2 FQNNGV. The CDR3 contains 16 residues when both ends are counted. CDR3 sequence: CASSPGTSGPQETLYS.

Judged by abundance, this clonotype is large (0.1 to 1%). The chain employs TRBV29-1 and TRBJ2-3, with TRBD1 matching over 7 bases. The germline gives CDR1 SQVTM, CDR2 ANQGSEA. V lost 5 bases to trimming and J lost 0 bases; unmatched junction nucleotides: 5. This CDR3 contains 14 residues. The CDR3 here is CSVFGTDSTDTQYF. The CDR3 DNA is TGCAGCGTTTTTGGGACAGACAGCACAGATACGCAGTATTTT.

This clonotype is classed as medium-sized. The chain recombines TRBV19 with TRBJ2-6; perhaps TRBD2 as D (6 bases). Deletions cut 5 bases from V and 4 bases from J, with 18 bases between. The CDR3 runs 17 residues. The germline CDR1 and CDR2 sequences are LNHDA and SQIVND (reference sequence). The CDR3 reads CASSWRGTGPGANVLTF. The CDR3 DNA sequence: TGTGCCAGTAGTTGGCGGGGAACGGGTCCGGGGGCCAACGTCCTGACTTTC.

By share of the sample, this clonotype is large (0.1 to 1%). The rearrangement uses TRBV19 and TRBJ2-1; 9 bases line up with TRBD2. CDR1 is LNHDA and CDR2 is SQIVND in the germline V gene (reference sequence). V lost 8 bases to trimming and J lost 7 bases; unmatched junction nucleotides: 6. The length of the CDR3 is 13 residues. The chain's CDR3 is CASSSGAINEQFF. For the CDR3, the DNA is TGTGCCAGTTCTAGCGGGGCTATAAATGAGCAGTTCTTC.

This clonotype has just a few counts. The CDR3 sequence is CAWRGQDNSPLHF. The CDR3 DNA sequence: TGTGCCTGGAGGGGACAGGATAATTCACCCCTCCACTTT. The chain links TRBV30 to TRBJ1-6; 8 bases are a match to TRBD1. The V gene's germline CDR1 is GTSNPN and CDR2 SVGIG (reference sequence). Trimming cost V 3 bases and J 5 bases; bases outside gene matches: 0. The CDR3 runs to 13 residues.

Points on this clonotype: Being one base from a much bigger clone, this may be a read error. In DNA, the CDR3 is TGTGCCAGCAGCTCTCGGGGAGCTCACAATGAGCAGTTCTTC. Amino acids: CASSSRGAHNEQFF. This sequence joins TRBV5-4 and TRBJ2-1, with D tentatively TRBD2 (5 bases). CDR1 and CDR2 (germline): SGHNT, YYREEE (reference sequence). Trimming took off 3 bases at V and 5 bases at J, with 12 bases between the two ends. The CDR3 has 14 amino acids.

In its sample, this clonotype ranks as large (0.1 to 1%). The chain has TRBV27 and TRBJ1-6; 9 bases are shared with TRBD1. The CDR3 is 17 residues long. Germline lookup yields CDR1 MNHEY and CDR2 SMNVEV (reference sequence). V was pared by 4 bases and J by 7 bases, with 11 bases of the junction left unmatched. CDR3 protein: CASSYGQGNFRNSPLHF. CDR3 bases: TGTGCCAGCAGTTACGGACAGGGGAATTTTCGGAATTCACCCCTCCACTTT.

Within the sample, this clonotype is large (0.1 to 1%). The rearrangement uses TRBV7-9 and TRBJ2-3; 8 nucleotides match TRBD2. V shed 2 bases and J 3 bases; nucleotides not matched to a gene: 4. From germline, CDR1 is SEHNR and CDR2 FQNEAQ (reference sequence). The CDR3 is made up of 15 amino acids. For the CDR3, the DNA is TGTGCCAGCAGCTTACCTAGCGGGCGAACAGATACGCAGTATTTT. Translation: CASSLPSGRTDTQYF.

By share, this clonotype counts as large. V and J are TRBV4-3 and TRBJ1-1; D is undetermined. The germline V and J ends were trimmed by 0 bases and 7 bases, with 9 bases remaining between them. CDR3 length: 13 residues. Germline CDR1 is LGHNA and CDR2 is YSLEER. CDR3 residues: CASSQENSGEAFF. The CDR3 nucleotides are TGCGCCAGCAGCCAAGAGAATAGCGGTGAAGCTTTCTTT.

In its sample, this clonotype is large. The V gene is TRBV19, the J gene TRBJ1-1, with D perhaps matching TRBD1 (5 bases). Germline V gene sequence: CDR1 LNHDA, CDR2 SQIVND (reference sequence). The CDR3 is 14 residues long. Trimming took 6 bases from V and 4 from J, leaving 15 bases between them. CDR3 in DNA: TGTGCCAGTAGCCTAGGGGAGACGGGCACTGAAGCTTTCTTT. Translated: CASSLGETGTEAFF.

Judged by abundance, this clonotype is large. This chain joins TRBV29-1 and TRBJ1-1; a possible D gene is TRBD1 (5 bases). CDR1 and CDR2 (germline): SQVTM, ANQGSEA. V was pared by 8 bases and J by 4 bases, with 17 bases between. The CDR3 loop spans 13 amino acids. The CDR3 spells CSSREGIGTEAFF. Written as DNA, the CDR3 is TGCAGCAGCCGAGAGGGGATCGGCACTGAAGCTTTCTTT.

This clonotype showed up just once. Since a much larger clone is just one base distant, this may be a read error. The chain joins TRBV2 to TRBJ2-7; 10 nucleotides line up with TRBD1. CDR3 length: 15 residues. After removal of 11 bases from V and 3 bases from J, the junction contained 13 bases not matched to a gene. The germline V gene encodes CDR1 SNHLY and CDR2 FYNNEI. CDR3: CACHPTGTGDYEQYF. DNA of the CDR3: TGTGCCTGCCACCCCACAGGGACAGGGGACTACGAGCAGTACTTC.

By proportion, this clonotype is large. The genes are TRBV19 and TRBJ2-2; D remains ambiguous. The CDR3 consists of 12 residues. The germline V and J ends were trimmed by 7 bases and 7 bases, with 10 bases remaining between them. Germline V CDR1 and CDR2: LNHDA, SQIVND (reference sequence). The CDR3 nucleotides are TGTGCCAGTAAAACCGGCGTCGGGGAGCTGTTTTTT. It translates to CASKTGVGELFF.

This clonotype qualifies as medium-sized. The rearrangement uses TRBV4-3 and TRBJ2-2, with 9 bases identical to TRBD1. This CDR3 comprises 17 residues. Germline loops: CDR1 LGHNA, CDR2 YSLEER. The trim removed 1 base at V and 3 bases at J, leaving 6 bases unmatched. CDR3 region: CASSQGGTGRYTGELFF. In nucleotides, the CDR3 is TGCGCCAGCAGCCAAGGTGGGACAGGGAGGTACACCGGGGAGCTGTTTTTT.

This clonotype was recorded a few times. Here the CDR3 omits its conserved ending phenylalanine or tryptophan, so a read error is the likely source. The chain recombines TRBV9 with TRBJ2-3; D gene uncertain. V gave up 0 bases and J gave up 4 bases, with 3 bases separating them. In germline, CDR1 is SGDLS, CDR2 YYNGEE. The CDR3 has 12 residues. The CDR3 spells CASSVGADTQYL. The CDR3 nucleotides are TGTGCCAGCAGCGTAGGGGCAGATACGCAGTATCTT.

This clonotype is termed medium-sized. The chain links TRBV28 to TRBJ2-2; D is possibly TRBD2 (5 bases). Trimming stripped 3 bases from V and 3 bases from J, with 11 bases between. Germline assignment: CDR1 MDHEN and CDR2 SYDVKM. This CDR3 spans 15 amino acids. The CDR3 here is CASSLPELDTGELFF. The DNA of the CDR3 is TGTGCCAGCAGTTTGCCAGAACTAGACACCGGGGAGCTGTTTTTT.

In its sample, this clonotype ranks as large. This rearrangement joins TRBV27 to TRBJ1-2; D remains unclear. Trimming cost V 0 bases and J 1 base, with 6 bases left between them. CDR1 and CDR2 from the germline V gene are MNHEY and SMNVEV (reference sequence). The CDR3 is made up of 14 amino acids. The CDR3 reads CASSLSILNYGYTF. As DNA, the CDR3 is TGTGCCAGCAGTTTATCTATTCTTAACTATGGCTACACCTTC.

In this sample, this clonotype is medium-sized. The chain employs TRBV24-1 and TRBJ2-3; tentatively, D is TRBD1 or TRBD2 (6 bases each). CDR3 length equals 16 residues. V gave up 4 bases and J gave up 3 bases, with 16 bases separating them. Germline V gene sequence: CDR1 KGHDR, CDR2 SFDVKD. CDR3 sequence: CATSDRTLGGTDTQYF. CDR3 coding DNA: TGTGCCACCAGTGACAGGACCTTAGGGGGGACAGATACGCAGTATTTT.

In its sample, this clonotype is large. The CDR3 loop reads CASRGGGSSYNEQFF. The CDR3 nucleotides read TGTGCCAGCAGGGGCGGGGGGTCGTCCTACAATGAGCAGTTCTTC. V and J are TRBV12-3 or TRBV12-4 and TRBJ2-1; the match to TRBD2 covers 8 bases. The CDR3 sequence is 15 residues long. V shed 6 bases and J 1 base; nucleotides not matched to a gene: 5.

This clonotype is medium-sized in the sample. V gene TRBV28 combines with J gene TRBJ2-3; TRBD1 is a possible D gene (5 bases). This CDR3 is 14 amino acids long. The V gene lost 3 bases and the J gene lost 3 bases, with 10 bases spanning the gap. Germline V gene lookup returns CDR1 MDHEN and CDR2 SYDVKM. CDR3 in amino acids: CASSFLSGTDTQYF. CDR3 nucleotides: TGTGCCAGCAGTTTTTTATCAGGGACAGATACGCAGTATTTT.